This is a list of T cell receptor beta chains from one sample in a study of siplizumab effects on memory and regulatory T cells. Profiled with immunoSEQ multiplex PCR; TCRdb holds only in-frame clones, not every one. Found here are roughly 120,000 clones, about 94% of them singletons; the top ten hold roughly 1.5%. The sample comprised non-Treg CD4+ T cells sorted from blood. The receptors stem from a human donor in good health. CDR3s include the opening cysteine and the closing phenylalanine or tryptophan. D genes are given only for firm matches. Rows give clone size only sometimes, using once, few, many, or a class for an expanded clone.

TRBJ1-6 TRBD1 TRBV5-1 NA TGCGCCAGCAGCTCGGGACAGATTGATAATTCACCCCTCCACTTT CASSSGQIDNSPLHF
TRBJ1-3 NA TRBV18 NA TGTGCCAGCTCACCACCGGGGCTTACTGGAAACACCATATATTTT CASSPPGLTGNTIYF
TRBJ1-1 NA TRBV4-2 NA TGTGCCAGCAGTTATGAGGGAGTCACTGAAGCTTTCTTT CASSYEGVTEAFF
TRBJ2-2 NA TRBV19 NA TGTGCCAGTAGTATCGGCAGGGGGGACACCGGGGAGCTGTTTTTT CASSIGRGDTGELFF
TRBJ1-2 NA TRBV4-2 NA TGTGCCAGCAGCCAAGAGAAGGTGGGCTACACCTTC CASSQEKVGYTF
TRBJ2-7 NA TRBV10-1 NA TGCGCCACCCATCTTTACGAGCAGTACTTC CATHLYEQYF
TRBJ2-7 TRBD2 TRBV11-2 NA TGTGCCAGCAGCTTTACTAGCGGGGCCTACGAGCAGTACTTC CASSFTSGAYEQYF
TRBJ2-2 NA TRBV19 NA TGTGCCAGTAGTAGACCCTCCGGCACCGGGGAGCTGTTTTTT CASSRPSGTGELFF
TRBJ2-7 NA TRBV7-9 NA TGTGCCAGCAGCCTTGTGGGAGGAAGGTACGAGCAGTACTTC CASSLVGGRYEQYF
TRBJ2-3 TRBD1 TRBV5-1 NA TGCGCCAGCAGCCAAAGCTATGGGACAGGGGGTAGCGCAGATACGCAGTATTTT CASSQSYGTGGSADTQYF
TRBJ2-1 TRBD2 TRBV5-1 NA TGCGCCAGCAGCTTGGAGCGGGGGAATGAGCAGTTCTTC CASSLERGNEQFF
TRBJ1-2 NA TRBV19 NA TGTGCCAGTAGTCCCCCTAGTGTAAACTATGGCTACACCTTC CASSPPSVNYGYTF
TRBJ2-7 NA TRBV6-5 NA TGTGCCAGCAGTTCGGTCCAGGGGTACAACGAGCAGTACTTC CASSSVQGYNEQYF
TRBJ1-2 TRBD1 TRBV2 NA TGTGCCAGCAGTTCGGACAGGAGGTCCTATGGCTACACCTTC CASSSDRRSYGYTF
TRBJ1-2 NA TRBV5-1 NA TGCGCCAGCAAGGAACACAGGGTATCCAACTATGGCTACACCTTC CASKEHRVSNYGYTF
TRBJ2-7 NA TRBV6-6 NA TGTGCCAGCAGTCACCGGGACGGCTCCTACGAGCAGTACTTC CASSHRDGSYEQYF
TRBJ2-5 NA TRBV18 NA TGTGCCAGCTCACCCCCCGGACGACAAGAGACCCAGTACTTC CASSPPGRQETQYF
TRBJ1-5 TRBD1 TRBV19 NA TGTGCCAGTGGGACAGGGGTCAATCAGCCCCAGCATTTT CASGTGVNQPQHF
TRBJ1-3 NA TRBV10-3 NA TGTGCCATCAGTGGTCCCGGGCAGGGAATCTCTGGAAACACCATATATTTT CAISGPGQGISGNTIYF
TRBJ2-7 NA TRBV5-8 NA TGTGCCAGCAGCTTGGGACCGGGTGCGTACGAGCAGTACTTC CASSLGPGAYEQYF
TRBJ2-1 TRBD2 TRBV6-5 NA TGTGCCAGCAGTTACTACCGGACTAGCGGTTACAATGAGCAGTTCTTC CASSYYRTSGYNEQFF
TRBJ2-5 TRBD2 TRBV6-1 NA TGTGCCAGCAGTGAAGGCCTAGCGGGAGGGGTAGAGACCCAGTACTTC CASSEGLAGGVETQYF
TRBJ2-7 NA TRBV6-1 NA TGTGCCAGCAGTGAACGGGGGGCCGAGCAGTACTTC CASSERGAEQYF
TRBJ1-1 NA TRBV7-2 NA TGTGCCAGCAGCTTAGGGGGGACAACCCGCGGTGAAGCTTTCTTT CASSLGGTTRGEAFF
TRBJ2-3 TRBD2 TRBV10-3 NA TGTGCCATCAGTGAGATGCCTAGCGGACTCACAGATACGCAGTATTTT CAISEMPSGLTDTQYF
TRBJ2-1 NA TRBV5-1 NA TGCGCCAGCAGCCTAGGGAGCTCCTACAATGAGCAGTTCTTC CASSLGSSYNEQFF
TRBJ1-4 NA TRBV5-4 few TGTGCCAGCAGCTTGGGGGGGAGTTTGGAAAAACTGTTTTTT CASSLGGSLEKLFF
TRBJ2-1 NA TRBV5-1 NA TGCGCCAGCAGCAGCGGACAGCCGTACAATGAGCAGTTCTTC CASSSGQPYNEQFF
TRBJ1-1 NA TRBV7-6 NA TGTGCCAGCAGCCCCCCGGCCGACGGGATGAACACTGAAGCTTTCTTT CASSPPADGMNTEAFF
TRBJ2-1 TRBD2 TRBV7-2 NA TGTGCCAGCAGCTCCCCTTTCGGGAGGGAAAGCTCCTACAATGAGCAGTTCTTC CASSSPFGRESSYNEQFF
TRBJ1-1 NA TRBV7-3 NA TGTGCCAGCAGCTTAATGGGGAACACTGAAGCTTTCTTT CASSLMGNTEAFF
TRBJ1-1 NA TRBV4-2 NA TGTGCCAGCAGCCAAGAGCCGTCGACAGGGAACACTGAAGCTTTCTTT CASSQEPSTGNTEAFF
TRBJ1-1 NA TRBV5-6 NA TGTGCCAGCAGCTTGGGGGACCCAACTCCGGCTTTCTTT CASSLGDPTPAFF
TRBJ1-2 NA TRBV7-8 NA TGTGCCAGCAGCGGCAACCTCCGTTTCGGCTACACCTTC CASSGNLRFGYTF
TRBJ1-2 NA TRBV6-6 NA TGTGCCAGCAGCCTGGACGGTGCCCCCTATGGCTACACCTTC CASSLDGAPYGYTF
TRBJ1-2 TRBD1 TRBV6-1 once TGTGCCAGCACAGGGGGGTATGGCTACACCTTC CASTGGYGYTF
TRBJ2-2 NA TRBV11-2 NA TGTGCCAGCAGCCGATGGGTAGGAGTCACCGGGGAGCTGTTTTTT CASSRWVGVTGELFF
TRBJ2-7 NA TRBV6-1 NA TGTGCCAGCACCAAACCCTCCTTATACGAGCAGTACTTC CASTKPSLYEQYF
TRBJ2-6 NA TRBV21-1 NA TGTGCCAGCAGCAAAGGAGGACGGTACTCTGGGGCCAACGTCCTGACTTTC CASSKGGRYSGANVLTF
TRBJ1-2 NA TRBV19 NA TGTGCCAGTAGTACCCAGGGTGGAGGGGGATATGGCTACACCTTC CASSTQGGGGYGYTF
TRBJ1-2 TRBD1 TRBV29-1 NA TGCAGCGTTGAATTGCAGGGGGGTATTGGCTACACCTTC CSVELQGGIGYTF
TRBJ2-6 NA TRBV20-1 NA TGCAGTGCTAATGGGGCCAACGTCCTGACTTTC CSANGANVLTF
TRBJ2-6 NA TRBV5-4 NA TGTGCCAGCACCACGGGGGGCGGATTTGGTTCTGGGGCCAACGTCCTGACTTTC CASTTGGGFGSGANVLTF
TRBJ2-6 NA TRBV6-5 NA TGTGCCAGCAGTTACTCGGGCCTCTCTGGGGCCAACGTCCTGACTTTC CASSYSGLSGANVLTF
TRBJ2-3 TRBD2 TRBV19 NA TGTGCCAGTAGTATCGGGACTAGCAATTGGGATACGCAGTATTTT CASSIGTSNWDTQYF
TRBJ1-2 TRBD1 TRBV13 NA TGTGCCAGCAGGCTGACAGGGGATAACTATGGCTACACCTTC CASRLTGDNYGYTF
TRBJ1-2 NA TRBV4-1 NA TGCGCCAGCAGCCAAGGGGGAGGGGGAATTGGCTACACCTTC CASSQGGGGIGYTF
TRBJ2-7 TRBD1 TRBV11-2 NA TGTGCCAGCAGCTTAGTATGGACAGGAACGTACGAGCAGTACTTC CASSLVWTGTYEQYF
TRBJ1-1 TRBD1 TRBV9 NA TGTGCCAGCAGCGGGGGGACAGGGATGAACACTGAAGCTTTCTTT CASSGGTGMNTEAFF
TRBJ2-7 TRBD2 TRBV18 NA TGTGCCAGCTCACCAGGGGGGGGTAGCTCCTACGAGCAGTACTTC CASSPGGGSSYEQYF
TRBJ2-3 TRBD1 TRBV5-1 once TGCGCCAGCAGCCGAGGGACAGCGTACACAGATACGCAGTATTTT CASSRGTAYTDTQYF
TRBJ1-5 NA TRBV30 few TGTGCCTGGAGTGGGGCGCAAGATCAGCCCCAGCATTTT CAWSGAQDQPQHF
TRBJ2-5 NA TRBV21-1 NA TGTGCCAGCAGCCTCTTTAGGGAACCGGAGACCCAGTACTTC CASSLFREPETQYF
TRBJ1-1 NA TRBV9 NA TGTGCCAGCAGCGTCGGGGACGGCCGGGCGGCTTTCTTT CASSVGDGRAAFF
TRBJ1-1 NA TRBV7-4 NA TGTGCCAGCATCGGGGTTCTTAACACTGAAGCTTTCTTT CASIGVLNTEAFF